These 19 T cell receptor beta chains share one sample of origin, sequenced in a study of cytomegalovirus exposure and HLA in healthy donors. The PCR employed 60 Vbeta primers together with 13 Jbeta primers. Assay used: immunoSEQ multiplex PCR; TCRdb lists only in-frame clones, some missing. The repertoire includes more than 100,000 clones, over 60% of them detected once, and approximately 1.5% sits in the top ten. Material for sequencing was PBMCs. The receptors derive from a young man in good health and CMV-seronegative.

V gene TRBV6-5 combines with J gene TRBJ2-1; D may be TRBD2 (6 bases). This CDR3 has 16 residues. Trimming removed 3 bases at V and 1 base at J, with 13 bases between. Germline CDR1 reads MNHEY; CDR2 reads SVGAGI. The CDR3 bases are TGTGCCAGCAGTTATATTGCGGGACGGTCCTACAATGAGCAGTTCTTC. Protein: CASSYIAGRSYNEQFF.

The chain uses TRBV19 and TRBJ2-7; D is possibly TRBD1 (6 bases). The V gene's germline CDR1 is LNHDA and CDR2 SQIVND (reference sequence). Trimming cost V 2 bases and J 2 bases, with 13 bases left between them. CDR3 length: 15 amino acids. CDR3 sequence reads: CASSIMGRGAYEQYF. CDR3 sequence (DNA): TGTGCCAGTAGTATAATGGGCAGGGGCGCCTACGAGCAGTACTTC. Together with reference TRBV19 and TRBJ2-7, the CDR3 gives the full variable domain: DGGITQSPKYLFRKEGQNVTLSCEQNLNHDAMYWYRQDPGQGLRLIYYSQIVNDFQKGDIAEGYSVSREKKESFPLTVTSAQKNPTAFYLCASSIMGRGAYEQYFGPGTRLTVT.

This clone has just a few counts. The CDR3 region has the DNA TGTGCCATCAGATCCCCTGGGGGGAGCTCCTACAATGAGCAGTTCTTC. It translates to CAIRSPGGSSYNEQFF. This sequence joins TRBV10-3 and TRBJ2-1; perhaps TRBD2 as D (6 bases). Trimming stripped 6 bases from V and 0 bases from J, with 15 bases between. Germline V gene lookup returns CDR1 ENHRY and CDR2 SYGVKD. The CDR3 covers 16 residues.

V and J are TRBV19 and TRBJ1-2; D is possibly TRBD1 (6 bases). CDR1 and CDR2 from the germline V gene are LNHDA and SQIVND (reference sequence). V lost 3 bases to trimming and J lost 7 bases, with 9 bases between them. The CDR3 spans 12 residues. The CDR3 coding sequence is TGTGCCAGTAGTATTCGGACAGTTGGCTACACCTTC. This codes for CASSIRTVGYTF.

The genes are TRBV5-1 and TRBJ2-7, with 8 bases lining up with TRBD1. Germline V gene sequence: CDR1 SGHRS, CDR2 YFSETQ. CDR3 size: 12 residues. Trimming took 4 bases from V and 7 from J; bases not matched to a gene: 4. The CDR3 region is CASSRTGREQYF. The CDR3 nucleotides are TGCGCCAGCAGCCGGACAGGGCGGGAGCAGTACTTC.

V gene TRBV25-1 combines with J gene TRBJ2-2; 7 bases align to TRBD1. Germline V gives CDR1 MGHDK, CDR2 SYGVNS. V dropped 4 bases and J dropped 1; count of bases not matched to a gene: 3. This CDR3 is 15 amino acids long. CDR3 sequence: CASSVHRGNTGELFF. As DNA, the CDR3 is TGTGCCAGCAGTGTCCACAGGGGGAACACCGGGGAGCTGTTTTTT.

The sample holds one count of this clone. The chain couples TRBV6-4 to TRBJ2-2; 8 bases agree with TRBD1. CDR3 length: 14 amino acids. J gave up 3 bases and V 5 bases, and 2 bases lay outside the gene matches. CDR1 is MRHNA and CDR2 is SNTAGT in the germline V gene. The chain's CDR3 is CASSPTGDTGELFF. CDR3 nucleotides: TGTGCCAGCAGTCCGACAGGGGACACCGGGGAGCTGTTTTTT.

The chain employs TRBV19 and TRBJ1-3; D ambiguous. The germline V and J ends were trimmed by 5 bases and 3 bases, with 8 bases remaining between them. The CDR3 has 13 residues. The germline gives CDR1 LNHDA, CDR2 SQIVND (reference sequence). The CDR3 DNA reads as TGTGCCAGTAGTGGAGCCGTTGGAAACACCATATATTTT. This sequence encodes CASSGAVGNTIYF.

V and J are TRBV10-3 and TRBJ1-2; D possibly corresponds to TRBD1 (5 bases). The CDR3 runs to 15 residues. Trimming took off 6 bases at V and 5 bases at J, with 19 bases between the two ends. The germline V gene has CDR1 ENHRY and CDR2 SYGVKD. The CDR3 nucleotides are TGTGCCATCAGGGTCGCACCCGCGGGGGATTATGGCTACACCTTC. Protein sequence: CAIRVAPAGDYGYTF.

This clone has only one observation. The J gene is TRBJ2-7, the V gene TRBV7-8, with 7 positions matching TRBD1. CDR3 length: 13 amino acids. Unmatched junction bases numbered 2, after V lost 3 bases and J lost 3 bases. Per the germline V gene, CDR1 is SGHVS and CDR2 is FQNEAQ. CDR3 bases: TGTGCCAGCAGCTTGGGACAGAACTACGAGCAGTACTTC. It translates to CASSLGQNYEQYF. Drawing the rest from reference TRBV7-8 and TRBJ2-7, the complete variable domain is GAGVSQSPRYKVAKRGQDVALRCDPISGHVSLFWYQQALGQGPEFLTYFQNEAQLDKSGLPSDRFFAERPEGSVSTLKIQRTQQEDSAVYLCASSLGQNYEQYFGPGTRLTVT.

The rearrangement uses TRBV10-1 and TRBJ2-7; 7 nucleotides line up with TRBD1. The CDR3 covers 13 residues. Germline V gene data show CDR1 as WNHNN and CDR2 as SYGVQD (reference sequence). After removal of 4 bases from V and 6 bases from J, the junction contained 6 bases not matched to a gene. The CDR3 sequence is CASSVNRGTEQYF. The CDR3, as DNA: TGCGCCAGCAGTGTGAACAGGGGTACCGAGCAGTACTTC.

This clone was seen a few times. The gene calls are TRBV2 and TRBJ2-7, with 10 bases aligning to TRBD1. There are 14 residues in the CDR3. CDR1 is SNHLY and CDR2 is FYNNEI in the germline V gene. J lost 7 bases, V lost 2 bases, and 5 bases had no gene match. The chain's CDR3 is CASSELAGQGEQYF. As DNA, the CDR3 is TGTGCCAGCAGTGAACTCGCGGGACAGGGGGAGCAGTACTTC.

The chain has TRBV7-9 and TRBJ1-1; D is unclear. CDR3 length equals 10 residues. With 1 base removed from V and 11 bases from J, the gap between germline ends came to 5 bases. The germline gives CDR1 SEHNR, CDR2 FQNEAQ (reference sequence). The CDR3 region is CASSLGGAFF. CDR3 in DNA: TGTGCCAGCAGCTTAGGAGGGGCTTTCTTT.

The CDR3 DNA is TGTGCCAGTAGTAAAGGTCCCTACAGGGCCCGCGGCGAGCAGTACTTC. Its protein is CASSKGPYRARGEQYF. The rearrangement uses TRBV19 and TRBJ2-7; possible D gene TRBD1, 6 bases. CDR1 and CDR2 from the germline V gene are LNHDA and SQIVND (reference sequence). Trimming pared 4 bases from V and 6 bases from J, leaving 22 bases between. The CDR3 extends over 16 amino acids.

V usage is TRBV7-9 and J usage is TRBJ2-3; the match to TRBD2 covers 7 bases. V lost 5 bases to trimming and J lost 4 bases; unmatched junction nucleotides: 15. CDR3 length: 17 residues. The germline V gene has CDR1 SEHNR and CDR2 FQNEAQ (reference sequence). The CDR3 region has the DNA TGTGCCAGCAGCGGACTTCCCCCCCGGGGGGTGGCAGATACGCAGTATTTT. This codes for CASSGLPPRGVADTQYF.

This sequence joins TRBV19 and TRBJ1-2; 7 nucleotides line up with TRBD1. The CDR3 is 15 residues long. Germline assignment: CDR1 LNHDA and CDR2 SQIVND (reference sequence). With 3 bases clipped from V and 2 bases from J, the junction kept 6 bases outside the gene matches. CDR3 sequence (DNA): TGTGCCAGTAGTATGCCAGGGGGTTTCAACTATGGCTACACCTTC. Protein product: CASSMPGGFNYGYTF.

The chain employs TRBV5-4 and TRBJ2-1, with TRBD2 identical over 7 bases. The CDR3 length is 16 residues. The germline gives CDR1 SGHNT, CDR2 YYREEE (reference sequence). V lost 4 bases to trimming and J lost 5 bases; unmatched junction nucleotides: 12. CDR3 in amino acids: CASSTDGGGLNNEQFF. The DNA for the CDR3 is TGTGCCAGCAGCACCGATGGCGGGGGACTCAACAATGAGCAGTTCTTC.

This clone has just one count. The gene calls are TRBV19 and TRBJ1-2; TRBD1 might be the D (5 bases). Trimming took 7 bases from V and 6 from J, leaving 15 bases between them. This CDR3 contains 13 residues. Germline-derived CDR1 and CDR2 are LNHDA and SQIVND (reference sequence). The CDR3 sequence is CASTRTGLHGYTF. The DNA for the CDR3 is TGTGCCAGTACAAGAACAGGACTACATGGCTACACCTTC.

The rearrangement joins TRBV28 to TRBJ1-1, with 7 nucleotides matching TRBD1. V was pared by 3 bases and J by 0 bases, with 13 bases of the junction left unmatched. This CDR3 spans 18 amino acids. From germline, CDR1 is MDHEN and CDR2 SYDVKM. CDR3 loop: CASSFSQNRGPLNTEAFF. Here the CDR3 DNA reads TGTGCCAGCAGTTTCTCCCAAAACAGGGGACCCTTGAACACTGAAGCTTTCTTT.